This TCR beta chain was obtained from a study of cytomegalovirus exposure and HLA in healthy donors. Study in general: There were 100 million to 120 million unique TCR beta sequences, drawn from around 180 million T cells, in an earlier analysis.

Study-level points and caveats: In a later analysis, TCR beta V- and J-gene trimming showed a link to a missense DCLRE1C variant. An analysis done earlier found most TCR beta V segments productive about 87% or about 30% of the time. Analyzed later, most CMV-associated TCR beta chains appeared HLA-restricted.

PCR amplification relied on 60 Vbeta primers (plus 13 Jbeta primers). The data were produced by immunoSEQ multiplex PCR, yet TCRdb's version contains in-frame clones alone and is incomplete. The sample consists of roughly 150,000 clones, approximately 84% of them appearing once. Germline V gene sequence: CDR1 SGHTA, CDR2 FQGNSA. The CDR3 contains 12 residues. The V end was cut by 2 bases, the J end by 8 bases, with 6 bases between. This clone is a singleton in its sample. Antigen unknown. The source is a woman between 18 and 29 years old in good health and CMV-seronegative. The J gene is TRBJ1-4, the V gene TRBV7-2; no reliable D call. Source material: PBMCs. CDR3: CASSLTREKLFF. In DNA, the CDR3 is TGTGCCAGCAGCTTAACCAGAGAAAAACTGTTTTTT.